This T cell receptor beta chain stems from a study of blood T cell repertoires in COVID-19. Study in general: Whether acute or convalescent, the COVID-19 samples came from the United States, Italy and Spain. T cells, B-cell-depleted T cells, or PBMCs supplied cDNA or gDNA.

Regarding this clone: Other DNA sequences in this specimen translate into the identical CDR3.

Germline V gene lookup returns CDR1 KGHSH and CDR2 LQKENI. This CDR3 comprises 14 residues. Trimming pared 2 bases from V and 4 bases from J, leaving 11 bases between. Study processing details: Reference gene primer amplification in the assay estimated nucleated cell counts. Profiling relied on immunoSEQ multiplex PCR, and the TCRdb table lists in-frame clones only, not all of them. V, J and clone size reflect that table, while D and trimming were determined from the DNA. The sample yields about 230,000 clones, around 82% seen once. The V gene is TRBV18, the J gene TRBJ1-2, with D uncertain. The receptor was derived from a man older than 75 with acute or convalescent COVID-19. Sequenced: peripheral blood. The CDR3 DNA reads TGTGCCAGCTCACCAGGGCAGGTGACCTATGGCTACACCTTC. Residues: CASSPGQVTYGYTF.